A single sample gave rise to the 5 T cell receptor beta chains below, sequenced in a study of CD8+ T cells in alopecia areata. As to treatment: oral pan-JAK inhibitor, 5-10 mg twice daily. Isolated RNA was reverse transcribed into cDNA used as the sequencing template. Method: immunoSEQ multiplex PCR; TCRdb's copy keeps in-frame clones and lacks some. Of about 210,000 clones listed, around 43% are singletons. Sequenced here: CD4+ T cells sorted from blood, sampled between weeks 36 and 40, from a patient treated with tofacitinib. The receptors shown here come from a human donor with alopecia areata.

At least ten counts were recorded for this clone. The chain employs TRBV7-2 and TRBJ2-1; no definite D call. CDR3 length: 16 amino acids. Per germline, CDR1 SGHTA and CDR2 FQGNSA. V lost 5 bases and J 0 bases, leaving 14 bases between the germline ends. CDR3 residues: CASSHRPWDSYNEQFF. The CDR3 region has the DNA TGTGCCAGCAGCCACCGACCCTGGGACTCCTACAATGAGCAGTTCTTC.

This chain connects TRBV28 to TRBJ2-3; 9 bases are a match to TRBD2. Per germline, CDR1 MDHEN and CDR2 SYDVKM. The CDR3 totals 18 residues. V dropped 5 bases and J dropped 1; count of bases not matched to a gene: 13. CDR3 loop: CASSPPGLARRGTDTQYF. The DNA for the CDR3 is TGTGCCAGCAGTCCTCCGGGACTAGCACGTCGGGGCACAGATACGCAGTATTTT.

The rearrangement joins TRBV4-3 to TRBJ2-3; 12 nucleotides match TRBD2. Germline V gene data show CDR1 as LGHNA and CDR2 as YSLEER. V was clipped by 0 bases and J by 4 bases; unmatched bases: 11. The CDR3 contains 19 residues. CDR3 sequence (DNA): TGCGCCAGCAGCCAAGATCACCCTAGCGGGAGGGCCAGCGCAGATACGCAGTATTTT. It yields the protein CASSQDHPSGRASADTQYF.

This clone was observed once. The CDR3 DNA sequence: TGTGCCAGCAGCTTAAGACAGGGGATTGGGGCTTTCTTT. Its translation: CASSLRQGIGAFF. The chain couples TRBV11-1 to TRBJ1-1, with TRBD1 matching 8 bases. This CDR3 spans 13 amino acids. V gave up 2 bases and J gave up 11 bases; unmatched junction bases: 7. Germline lookup yields CDR1 SGHAT and CDR2 FQDESV (reference sequence).

This clone was picked up a small number of times. The chain's CDR3 is CSVERVFGEKLFF. The CDR3 DNA reads as TGCAGCGTCGAGCGGGTTTTCGGTGAAAAACTGTTTTTT. The genes are TRBV29-1 and TRBJ1-4, with no clear D. Germline lookup yields CDR1 SQVTM and CDR2 ANQGSEA. The CDR3 consists of 13 residues. Between the trimmed V and J ends, which lost 6 bases and 7 bases, there was a span of 15 bases.